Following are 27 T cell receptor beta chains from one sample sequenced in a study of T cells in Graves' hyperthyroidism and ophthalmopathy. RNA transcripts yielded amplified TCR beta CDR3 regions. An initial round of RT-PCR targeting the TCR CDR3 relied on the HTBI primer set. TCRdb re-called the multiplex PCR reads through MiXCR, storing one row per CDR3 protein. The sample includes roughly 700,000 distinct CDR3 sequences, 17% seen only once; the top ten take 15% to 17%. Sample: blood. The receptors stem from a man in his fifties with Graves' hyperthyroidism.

As DNA, the CDR3 is TGTGCCAGCAGTTTAGATTTGGCGGGGGGAAAAAGCACAGATACGCAGTATTTT. Protein sequence: CASSLDLAGGKSTDTQYF. The V and J genes are TRBV28 and TRBJ2-3; TRBD2 aligns across 8 bases. The CDR3 consists of 18 residues. Germline values: CDR1 MDHEN, CDR2 SYDVKM. Trimming cost V 2 bases and J 0 bases; bases outside gene matches: 10. The full variable domain, its missing parts supplied by reference TRBV28 and TRBJ2-3, is DVKVTQSSRYLVKRTGEKVFLECVQDMDHENMFWYRQDPGLGLRLIYFSYDVKMKEKGDIPEGYSVSREKKERFSLILESASTNQTSMYLCASSLDLAGGKSTDTQYFGPGTRLTVL.

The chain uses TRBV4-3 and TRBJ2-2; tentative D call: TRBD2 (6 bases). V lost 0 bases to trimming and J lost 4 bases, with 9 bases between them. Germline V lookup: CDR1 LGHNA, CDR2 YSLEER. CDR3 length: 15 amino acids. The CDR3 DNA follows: TGCGCCAGCAGCCAAGATGCGGGGTTCACCGGGGAGCTGTTTTTT. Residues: CASSQDAGFTGELFF.

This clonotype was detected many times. The CDR3 DNA follows: TGTGCCAGGGGTGGGACAGGGAACACCGGGGAGCTGTTTTTT. This codes for CARGGTGNTGELFF. The genes are TRBV2 and TRBJ2-2; 8 bases line up with TRBD1. J lost 1 base, V lost 9 bases, and 4 bases had no gene match. This CDR3 comprises 14 residues. The germline V gene encodes CDR1 SNHLY and CDR2 FYNNEI.

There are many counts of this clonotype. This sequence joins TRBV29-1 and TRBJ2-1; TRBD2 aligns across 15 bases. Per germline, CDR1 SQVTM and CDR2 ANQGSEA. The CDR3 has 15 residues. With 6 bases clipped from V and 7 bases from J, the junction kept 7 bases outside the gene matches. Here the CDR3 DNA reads TGCAGCGTCCTGGGACTAGCGGGAGGTGGGAATGAGCAGTTCTTC. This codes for CSVLGLAGGGNEQFF.

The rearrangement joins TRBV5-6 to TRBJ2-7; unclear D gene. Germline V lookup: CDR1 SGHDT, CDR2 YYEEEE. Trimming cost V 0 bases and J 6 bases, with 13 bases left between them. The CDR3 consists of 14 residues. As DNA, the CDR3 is TGTGCCAGCAGCTTGGCCGTTACCTTAGGCGAGCAGTACTTC. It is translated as CASSLAVTLGEQYF.

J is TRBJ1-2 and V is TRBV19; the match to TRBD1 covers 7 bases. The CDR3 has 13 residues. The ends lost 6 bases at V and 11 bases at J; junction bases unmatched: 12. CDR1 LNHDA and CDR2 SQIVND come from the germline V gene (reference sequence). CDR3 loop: CASSIGQDQGYTF. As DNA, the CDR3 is TGTGCCAGTAGCATCGGACAGGACCAAGGATACACCTTC.

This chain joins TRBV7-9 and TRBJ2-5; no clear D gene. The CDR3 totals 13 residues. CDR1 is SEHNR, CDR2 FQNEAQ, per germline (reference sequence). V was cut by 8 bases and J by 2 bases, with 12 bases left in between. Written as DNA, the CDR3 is TGTGCCAGCGGCCTAGGGCTTCAAGAGACCCAGTACTTC. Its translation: CASGLGLQETQYF.

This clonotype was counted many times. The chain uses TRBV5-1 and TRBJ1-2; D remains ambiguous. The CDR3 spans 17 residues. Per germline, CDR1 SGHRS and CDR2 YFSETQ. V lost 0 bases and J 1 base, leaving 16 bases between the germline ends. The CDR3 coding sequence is TGCGCCAGCAGCTTGGGGGAGGCCCGGCCCAGTAACTATGGCTACACCTTC. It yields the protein CASSLGEARPSNYGYTF.

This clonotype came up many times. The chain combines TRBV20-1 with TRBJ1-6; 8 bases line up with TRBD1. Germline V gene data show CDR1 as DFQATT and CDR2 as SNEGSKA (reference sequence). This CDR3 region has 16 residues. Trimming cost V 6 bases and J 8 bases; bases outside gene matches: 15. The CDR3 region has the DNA TGCAGTGCCCCTAGGTCTCCGGGACAGGACTATTCACCCCTCCACTTT. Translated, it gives CSAPRSPGQDYSPLHF.

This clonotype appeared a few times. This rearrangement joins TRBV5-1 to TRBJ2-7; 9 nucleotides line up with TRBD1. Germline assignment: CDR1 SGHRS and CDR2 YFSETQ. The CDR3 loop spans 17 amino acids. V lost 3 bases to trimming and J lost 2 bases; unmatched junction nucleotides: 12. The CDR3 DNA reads TGCGCCAGCAGCTGGCTCCCTAAGGACAGGGGAACCTACGAGCAGTACTTC. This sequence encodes CASSWLPKDRGTYEQYF.

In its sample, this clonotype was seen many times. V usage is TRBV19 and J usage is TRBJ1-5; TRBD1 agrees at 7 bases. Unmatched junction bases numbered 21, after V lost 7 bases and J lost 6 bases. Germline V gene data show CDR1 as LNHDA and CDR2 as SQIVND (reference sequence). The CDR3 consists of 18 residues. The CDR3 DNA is TGTGCCAGTACCATTATTCCCAGTACAACAGGGGTCGGTCAGCCCCAGCATTTT. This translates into CASTIIPSTTGVGQPQHF.

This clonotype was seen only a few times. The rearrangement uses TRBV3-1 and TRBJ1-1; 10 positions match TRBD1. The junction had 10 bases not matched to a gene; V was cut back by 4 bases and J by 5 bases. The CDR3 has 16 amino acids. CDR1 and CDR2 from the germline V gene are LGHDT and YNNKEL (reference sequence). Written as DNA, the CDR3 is TGTGCCAGCAGCCGTCGGAGACAGGGGGCGCGTACTGAAGCTTTCTTT. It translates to CASSRRRQGARTEAFF.

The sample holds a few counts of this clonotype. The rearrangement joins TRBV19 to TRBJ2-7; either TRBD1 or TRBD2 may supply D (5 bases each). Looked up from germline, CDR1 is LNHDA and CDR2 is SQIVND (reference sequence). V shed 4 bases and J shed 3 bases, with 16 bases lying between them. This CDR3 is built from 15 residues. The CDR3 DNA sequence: TGTGCCAGTAGTAGAGTGGCCGGGACGGACTACGAGCAGTACTTC. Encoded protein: CASSRVAGTDYEQYF.

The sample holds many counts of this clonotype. The CDR3 sequence is CASSWGAGEKLFF. The CDR3 DNA reads TGTGCCAGCAGTTGGGGGGCGGGAGAAAAACTGTTTTTT. This rearrangement joins TRBV28 to TRBJ1-4; TRBD1 might be the D (6 bases). The CDR3 consists of 13 residues. Germline V gene data show CDR1 as MDHEN and CDR2 as SYDVKM. The ends were cut back, 4 bases at V and 8 bases at J, with 11 bases in the middle. The variable domain in full, with the rest retrieved from reference TRBV28 and TRBJ1-4, is DVKVTQSSRYLVKRTGEKVFLECVQDMDHENMFWYRQDPGLGLRLIYFSYDVKMKEKGDIPEGYSVSREKKERFSLILESASTNQTSMYLCASSWGAGEKLFFGSGTQLSVL.

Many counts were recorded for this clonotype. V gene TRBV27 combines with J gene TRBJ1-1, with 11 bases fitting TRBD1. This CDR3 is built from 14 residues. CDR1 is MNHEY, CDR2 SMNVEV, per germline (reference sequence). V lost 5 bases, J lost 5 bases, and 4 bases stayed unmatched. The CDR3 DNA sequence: TGTGCCAGCAGTGGACAGGGGGCGCGAACTGAAGCTTTCTTT. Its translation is CASSGQGARTEAFF.

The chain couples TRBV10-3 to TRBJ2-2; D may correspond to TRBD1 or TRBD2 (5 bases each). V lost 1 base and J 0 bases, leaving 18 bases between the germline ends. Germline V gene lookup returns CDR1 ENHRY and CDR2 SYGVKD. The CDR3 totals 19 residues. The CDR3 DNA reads TGTGCCATCAGTGAGTTTTGGACGGGACCGAATGCGAACACCGGGGAGCTGTTTTTT. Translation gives CAISEFWTGPNANTGELFF.

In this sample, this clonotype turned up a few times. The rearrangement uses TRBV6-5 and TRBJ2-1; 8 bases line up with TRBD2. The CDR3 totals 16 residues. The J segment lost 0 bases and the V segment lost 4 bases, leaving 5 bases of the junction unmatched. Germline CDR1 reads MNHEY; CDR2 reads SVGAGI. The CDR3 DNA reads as TGTGCCAGCAGTTCTGGACTAGCCTTCTCCTACAATGAGCAGTTCTTC. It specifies CASSSGLAFSYNEQFF.

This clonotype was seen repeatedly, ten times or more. The CDR3 DNA is TGTGCCAGCAGCGCCGACAGGACAGGGGCTGAAGCTTTCTTT. Translated: CASSADRTGAEAFF. The chain carries TRBV7-2 and TRBJ1-1; 9 bases align to TRBD1. V shed 5 bases and J 6 bases; nucleotides not matched to a gene: 7. This CDR3 comprises 14 residues. Germline V gene data show CDR1 as SGHTA and CDR2 as FQGNSA.

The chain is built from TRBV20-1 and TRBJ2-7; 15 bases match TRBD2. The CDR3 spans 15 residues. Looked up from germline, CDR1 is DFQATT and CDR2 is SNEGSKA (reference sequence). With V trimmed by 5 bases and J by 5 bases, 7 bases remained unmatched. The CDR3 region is CSADPGTSGRNEQYF. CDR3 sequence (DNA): TGCAGTGCTGACCCCGGGACTAGCGGGAGGAACGAGCAGTACTTC.

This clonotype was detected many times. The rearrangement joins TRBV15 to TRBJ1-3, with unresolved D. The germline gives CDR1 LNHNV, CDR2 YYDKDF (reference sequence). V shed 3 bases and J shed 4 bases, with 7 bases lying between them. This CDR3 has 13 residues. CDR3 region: CATSSTPGNTIYF. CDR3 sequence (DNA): TGTGCCACCAGCAGTACCCCCGGAAACACCATATATTTT.

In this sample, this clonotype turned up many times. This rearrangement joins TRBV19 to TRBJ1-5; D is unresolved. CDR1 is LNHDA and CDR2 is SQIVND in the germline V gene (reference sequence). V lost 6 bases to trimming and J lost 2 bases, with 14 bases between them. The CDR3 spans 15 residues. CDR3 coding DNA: TGTGCCAGTAGCCAAAATCGAGCGCGCAATCAGCCCCAGCATTTT. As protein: CASSQNRARNQPQHF.

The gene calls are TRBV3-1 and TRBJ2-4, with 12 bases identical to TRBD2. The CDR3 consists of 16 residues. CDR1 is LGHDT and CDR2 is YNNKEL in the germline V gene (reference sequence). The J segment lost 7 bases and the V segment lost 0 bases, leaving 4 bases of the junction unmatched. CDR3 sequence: CASSQETSGSWNIQYF. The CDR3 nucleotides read TGTGCCAGCAGCCAAGAGACTAGCGGGAGTTGGAACATTCAGTACTTC. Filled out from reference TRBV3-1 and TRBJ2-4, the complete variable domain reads DTAVSQTPKYLVTQMGNDKSIKCEQNLGHDTMYWYKQDSKKFLKIMFSYNNKELIINETVPNRFSPKSPDKAHLNLHINSLELGDSAVYFCASSQETSGSWNIQYFGAGTRLSVL.

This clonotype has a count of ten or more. DNA for the CDR3: TGCAGCGTGGAACTAGGGTCAGATACGCAGTATTTT. This gives the protein CSVELGSDTQYF. The rearrangement joins TRBV29-1 to TRBJ2-3; weak D call: TRBD2 (5 bases). Trimming took off 6 bases at V and 4 bases at J, with 11 bases between the two ends. The V gene's germline CDR1 is SQVTM and CDR2 ANQGSEA. This CDR3 has 12 residues.

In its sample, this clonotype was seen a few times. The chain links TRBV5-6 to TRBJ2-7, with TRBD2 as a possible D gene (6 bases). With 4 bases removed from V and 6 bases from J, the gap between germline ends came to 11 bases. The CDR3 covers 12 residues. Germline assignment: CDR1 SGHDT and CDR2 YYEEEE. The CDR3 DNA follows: TGTGCCAGCAGCAAAGTGGAGGGCGAGCAGTACTTC. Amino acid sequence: CASSKVEGEQYF.

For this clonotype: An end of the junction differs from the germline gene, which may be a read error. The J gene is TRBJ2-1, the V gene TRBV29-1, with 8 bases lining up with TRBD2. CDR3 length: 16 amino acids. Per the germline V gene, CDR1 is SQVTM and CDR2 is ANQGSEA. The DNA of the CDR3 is TGCAGCATTGAAGGGGGTAGCGGGAAACCCTACAATGAGCAGTTCTTC. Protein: CSIEGGSGKPYNEQFF.

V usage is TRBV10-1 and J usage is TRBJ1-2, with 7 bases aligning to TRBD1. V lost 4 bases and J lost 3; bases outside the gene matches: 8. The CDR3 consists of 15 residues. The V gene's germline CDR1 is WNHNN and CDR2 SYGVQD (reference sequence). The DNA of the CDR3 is TGCGCCAGCAGTGGATCCGGGACAGCGGACTATGGCTACACCTTC. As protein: CASSGSGTADYGYTF.

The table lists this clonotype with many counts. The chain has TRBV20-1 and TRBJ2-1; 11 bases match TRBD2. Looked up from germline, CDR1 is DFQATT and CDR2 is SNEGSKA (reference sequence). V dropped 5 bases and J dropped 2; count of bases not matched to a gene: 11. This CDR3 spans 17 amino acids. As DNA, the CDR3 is TGCAGTGCTGGAGGGAATAGCGGGAGGGGTGCCTACAATGAGCAGTTCTTC. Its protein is CSAGGNSGRGAYNEQFF.